Each of the 6 T cell receptor beta chains below was sequenced from the same sample in a study of regulatory T cells in long-lasting Graves disease. Assembly of TCR beta libraries relied on iRepertoire HTBI primers together with Arm-PCR of CDR3 regions. One entry per CDR3 protein, called by TCRdb with MiXCR from the multiplex PCR reads. The sample records more than 400,000 distinct CDR3 sequences, about 16% being singletons. The time point is: newly diagnosed GD, antithyroid drugs for less than 3 months. RNA from PBMCs was the source of the TCR library. These data also featured in a second study, about T cells in Graves' hyperthyroidism and ophthalmopathy.

The sample in question was peripheral blood mononuclear cells (PBMCs), obtained at new diagnosis, from a patient treated with antithyroid drugs. Receptor source: a woman aged 25 to 39 with Graves disease.

This clonotype appeared a few times. The chain joins TRBV9 to TRBJ1-1, with D perhaps TRBD1 (5 bases). This CDR3 is 14 amino acids long. Germline loops: CDR1 SGDLS, CDR2 YYNGEE. Trimming stripped 4 bases from V and 5 bases from J, with 15 bases between. CDR3 region: CASSMGLGDTEAFF. CDR3 nucleotides: TGTGCCAGCAGCATGGGTTTAGGGGATACTGAAGCTTTCTTT.

The rearrangement uses TRBV10-2 and TRBJ2-2; 9 bases are a match to TRBD2. Trimming removed 3 bases from V and 4 bases from J; junction bases left unmatched: 6. The CDR3 runs 16 residues. Germline V gene data show CDR1 as WSHSY and CDR2 as SAAADI. The CDR3 loop reads CASSDPGSGSTGELFF. The CDR3 region has the DNA TGCGCCAGCAGTGACCCGGGTAGCGGGAGCACCGGGGAGCTGTTTTTT.

This clonotype was observed many times. V is TRBV28 and J is TRBJ2-7; D may be TRBD1 or TRBD2 (5 bases each). The germline V gene has CDR1 MDHEN and CDR2 SYDVKM. The germline V and J ends were trimmed by 5 bases and 4 bases, with 15 bases remaining between them. The CDR3 is 14 amino acids. In DNA form, the CDR3 reads TGTGCCAGCAGTCCTCTGAGGGACCCGTACGAGCAGTACTTC. As protein: CASSPLRDPYEQYF.

The chain carries TRBV28 and TRBJ2-1; 11 nucleotides line up with TRBD2. This CDR3 is built from 17 residues. The germline gives CDR1 MDHEN, CDR2 SYDVKM. Unmatched junction bases numbered 7, after V lost 6 bases and J lost 0 bases. The CDR3 DNA reads as TGTGCCAGCAGGATAGCGGGAGGGGAAAGCTCCTACAATGAGCAGTTCTTC. Residues: CASRIAGGESSYNEQFF.

This clonotype came up many times. This rearrangement joins TRBV7-3 to TRBJ1-1; TRBD1 matches at 9 bases. V gave up 5 bases and J gave up 5 bases; unmatched junction bases: 3. The CDR3 runs to 13 residues. Germline V gene data show CDR1 as SGHTA and CDR2 as FQGTGA. The chain's CDR3 is CASSRGTGTEAFF. The DNA of the CDR3 is TGTGCCAGCAGCCGAGGGACAGGGACTGAAGCTTTCTTT.

This clonotype was seen at least ten times. The chain recombines TRBV6-4 with TRBJ1-6, with TRBD1 matching 9 bases. The V gene end was trimmed by 5 bases and the J gene end by 8 bases; junction bases not matched to a gene: 4. This CDR3 spans 14 amino acids. The germline gives CDR1 MRHNA, CDR2 SNTAGT. The CDR3 spells CASSRGQGDSPLHF. The CDR3 DNA follows: TGTGCCAGCAGTCGGGGACAGGGTGATTCACCCCTCCACTTT.